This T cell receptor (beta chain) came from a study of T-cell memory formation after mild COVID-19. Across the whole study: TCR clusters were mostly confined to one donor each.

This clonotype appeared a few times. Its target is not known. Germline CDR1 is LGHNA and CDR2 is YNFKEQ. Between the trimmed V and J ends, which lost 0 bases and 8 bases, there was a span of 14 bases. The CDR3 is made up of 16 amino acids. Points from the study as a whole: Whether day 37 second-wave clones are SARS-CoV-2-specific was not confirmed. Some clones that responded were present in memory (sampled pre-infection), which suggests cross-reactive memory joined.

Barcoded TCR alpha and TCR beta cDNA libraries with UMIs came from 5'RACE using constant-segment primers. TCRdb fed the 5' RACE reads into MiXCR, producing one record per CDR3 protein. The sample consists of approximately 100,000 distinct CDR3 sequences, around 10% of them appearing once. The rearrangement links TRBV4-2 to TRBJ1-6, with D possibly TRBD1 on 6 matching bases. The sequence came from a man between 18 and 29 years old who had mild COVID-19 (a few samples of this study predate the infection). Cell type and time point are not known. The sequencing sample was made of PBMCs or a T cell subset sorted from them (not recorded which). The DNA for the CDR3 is TGTGCCAGCAGCCAAGACTTTTCAGGACAGCATTCACCCCTCCACTTT. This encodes CASSQDFSGQHSPLHF.